This entry lists 23 T cell receptor beta chains sequenced from one sample in a study of early T cells in non-severe SARS-CoV-2 infection. Each CDR3 protein is one row after TCRdb ran MiXCR on the 5' RACE reads. The repertoire holds approximately 97,000 distinct CDR3 sequences, with around 13% as singletons. The source material was whole blood. The receptors here all came from an adult who was a healthcare worker with PCR-confirmed SARS-CoV-2 infection or an uninfected control (not recorded which).

The CDR3 DNA reads as TGTGCCTGGGCCGAGGGGAGCACTGAAGCTTTCTTT. Encoded protein: CAWAEGSTEAFF. The V call is TRBV30, the J call TRBJ1-1; D possibly corresponds to TRBD1 (5 bases). CDR1 is GTSNPN and CDR2 is SVGIG in the germline V gene (reference sequence). The CDR3 is made up of 12 amino acids. V shed 5 bases and J shed 4 bases, with 11 bases lying between them.

This clonotype was observed a few times. The chain is built from TRBV7-6 and TRBJ2-1, with TRBD2 matching 14 bases. J gave up 9 bases and V 1 base, and 2 bases lay outside the gene matches. CDR3 size: 15 residues. Per germline, CDR1 SGHVS and CDR2 FNYEAQ. CDR3 DNA: TGTGCCAGCAGCTTAGGAGGACTAGCGGGAGGTGAGCAGTTCTTC. It is translated as CASSLGGLAGGEQFF.

This clonotype was seen more than once but under ten times. V usage is TRBV9 and J usage is TRBJ2-1, with 7 bases aligning to TRBD2. The CDR3 covers 16 residues. Per the germline V gene, CDR1 is SGDLS and CDR2 is YYNGEE. The trim removed 5 bases at V and 6 bases at J, leaving 14 bases unmatched. CDR3 nucleotides: TGTGCCAGCAGTCCCTCTGGCGGCGGGAGAGGCAATGAGCAGTTCTTC. It encodes CASSPSGGGRGNEQFF.

This clonotype was counted at least ten times. The J gene is TRBJ2-5, the V gene TRBV7-2; the D is unclear. Germline CDR1 reads SGHTA; CDR2 reads FQGNSA. This CDR3 region has 13 residues. V shed 0 bases and J shed 5 bases, with 7 bases lying between them. CDR3 residues: CASSLALDETQYF. The DNA for the CDR3 is TGTGCCAGCAGCTTAGCCCTCGATGAGACCCAGTACTTC.

The chain employs TRBV10-3 and TRBJ2-1; 9 positions agree with TRBD1. The CDR3 covers 16 residues. V dropped 3 bases and J dropped 8; count of bases not matched to a gene: 11. Germline V gene lookup returns CDR1 ENHRY and CDR2 SYGVKD. The CDR3 here is CAISEPRTGEFYEQFF. The CDR3 DNA sequence: TGTGCCATCAGTGAACCCAGGACAGGGGAATTCTATGAGCAGTTCTTC.

This clonotype was counted many times. The chain combines TRBV28 with TRBJ2-5, with 9 positions matching TRBD2. CDR1 MDHEN and CDR2 SYDVKM come from the germline V gene. Losses at the gene ends were 1 base for V and 2 bases for J; bases not matched to a gene: 17. This CDR3 contains 20 residues. The CDR3 region has the DNA TGTGCCAGCAGTTTATTGAGAAGACTAGCGGTATACAGTAGTCAAGAGACCCAGTACTTC. It is translated as CASSLLRRLAVYSSQETQYF.

The V call is TRBV7-9, the J call TRBJ1-2; D gene unclear. The CDR3 loop spans 11 amino acids. V was pared by 5 bases and J by 2 bases, with 3 bases between. In germline, CDR1 is SEHNR, CDR2 FQNEAQ (reference sequence). CDR3 in amino acids: CASSGNYGYTF. The CDR3 DNA reads as TGTGCCAGCAGCGGAAACTATGGCTACACCTTC.

At least ten counts were recorded for this clonotype. The genes are TRBV12-3 or TRBV12-4 and TRBJ1-4; TRBD1 might be the D (6 bases). Trimming removed 6 bases from V and 8 bases from J, with 16 bases in between. The CDR3 spans 14 residues. The CDR3 region has the DNA TGTGCCAGCAGCCTTTCAGGGGCCAAAGAAAAACTGTTTTTT. This translates into CASSLSGAKEKLFF.

This clonotype appeared many times. The gene calls are TRBV7-9 and TRBJ1-3; 7 positions match TRBD1. V shed 5 bases, J shed 0 bases, and the junction held 4 bases outside the gene matches. The CDR3 totals 15 residues. Germline CDR1 SEHNR, CDR2 FQNEAQ (reference sequence). The chain's CDR3 is CASSVGTASGNTIYF. CDR3 DNA: TGTGCCAGCAGCGTCGGGACAGCCTCTGGAAACACCATATATTTT. Variable domain in full (rest from reference TRBV7-9 and TRBJ1-3): DTGVSQNPRHKITKRGQNVTFRCDPISEHNRLYWYRQTLGQGPEFLTYFQNEAQLEKSRLLSDRFSAERPKGSFSTLEIQRTEQGDSAMYLCASSVGTASGNTIYFGEGSWLTVV.

The table lists this clonotype with many counts. The V and J genes are TRBV6-2 or TRBV6-3 and TRBJ1-1, with a weak D call TRBD1 (6 bases). The CDR3 is 13 amino acids. Germline CDR1 is MNHEY and CDR2 is SVGEGT. V was shortened by 6 bases and J by 10 bases, with 18 bases between the two germline ends. The CDR3 region has the DNA TGTGCCAGCAGATTATCACAGGGACCGGCAGCTTTCTTT. Protein sequence: CASRLSQGPAAFF.

This clonotype turned up a few times. The V and J genes are TRBV7-2 and TRBJ1-5; possibly TRBD1 for D (5 bases). Trimming removed 0 bases at V and 10 bases at J, with 16 bases between. Germline CDR1 and CDR2: SGHTA and FQGNSA. This CDR3 spans 15 amino acids. The CDR3 protein is CASSLARDGLNPQHF. CDR3 coding DNA: TGTGCCAGCAGCTTAGCTCGGGACGGCTTGAACCCCCAGCATTTT.

This clonotype was counted only a few times. The V gene is TRBV29-1, the J gene TRBJ2-1, with 7 nucleotides matching TRBD2. The CDR3 covers 14 residues. The V segment lost 5 bases and the J segment 7 bases; nucleotides outside the gene matches: 11. The V gene's germline CDR1 is SQVTM and CDR2 ANQGSEA. This chain's CDR3 is CSVRGGSKKNEQFF. The CDR3 DNA reads as TGCAGCGTTCGGGGCGGGAGTAAGAAAAATGAGCAGTTCTTC.

This clonotype was counted ten times or more. The chain carries TRBV28 and TRBJ2-7; possibly TRBD1 for D (5 bases). The CDR3 loop spans 16 amino acids. Germline assignment: CDR1 MDHEN and CDR2 SYDVKM. V was shortened by 4 bases and J by 7 bases, with 23 bases between the two germline ends. This CDR3 reads CASSSLAFVGPWEQYF. The CDR3 nucleotides read TGTGCCAGCAGTTCCCTTGCTTTTGTGGGGCCATGGGAGCAGTACTTC. The whole variable domain, filled in from reference TRBV28 and TRBJ2-7, reads DVKVTQSSRYLVKRTGEKVFLECVQDMDHENMFWYRQDPGLGLRLIYFSYDVKMKEKGDIPEGYSVSREKKERFSLILESASTNQTSMYLCASSSLAFVGPWEQYFGPGTRLTVT.

In its sample, this clonotype was seen many times. This rearrangement joins TRBV7-9 to TRBJ1-5; 7 bases fit TRBD1. The CDR3 totals 14 residues. With 5 bases clipped from V and 5 bases from J, the junction kept 6 bases outside the gene matches. Per germline, CDR1 SEHNR and CDR2 FQNEAQ (reference sequence). CDR3 sequence: CASSAQQGDQPQHF. As DNA, the CDR3 is TGTGCCAGCAGCGCGCAGCAGGGGGATCAGCCCCAGCATTTT.

J is TRBJ2-1 and V is TRBV9; 8 nucleotides align to TRBD2. CDR1 is SGDLS, CDR2 YYNGEE, per germline. CDR3 length equals 15 residues. V gave up 1 base and J gave up 3 bases; unmatched junction bases: 3. The CDR3 DNA is TGTGCCAGCAGCGTAAAGACTAGCGTCTACAATGAGCAGTTCTTC. Amino acid sequence: CASSVKTSVYNEQFF.

V usage is TRBV2 and J usage is TRBJ2-5; a possible D gene is TRBD2 (5 bases). CDR1 and CDR2 (germline): SNHLY, FYNNEI. With 11 bases removed from V and 0 bases from J, the gap between germline ends came to 7 bases. The CDR3 runs 11 residues. CDR3 region: CAGGYQETQYF. Written as DNA, the CDR3 is TGTGCCGGCGGGTACCAAGAGACCCAGTACTTC.

This clonotype was picked up many times. The chain employs TRBV5-4 and TRBJ1-2; D not certain. The CDR3 contains 13 residues. Germline assignment: CDR1 SGHNT and CDR2 YYREEE (reference sequence). V lost 1 base and J lost 6, with 10 bases in between. The CDR3 nucleotides are TGTGCCAGCAGCTTGACAGCCTCAGATGGCTACACCTTC. Protein product: CASSLTASDGYTF. Filled out from reference TRBV5-4 and TRBJ1-2, the complete variable domain reads ETGVTQSPTHLIKTRGQQVTLRCSSQSGHNTVSWYQQALGQGPQFIFQYYREEENGRGNFPPRFSGLQFPNYSSELNVNALELDDSALYLCASSLTASDGYTFGSGTRLTVV.

This clonotype has a count of ten or more. J is TRBJ2-7 and V is TRBV5-5, with D hard to call. V was cut by 4 bases and J by 9 bases, with 11 bases left in between. This CDR3 is built from 11 residues. The V gene's germline CDR1 is SGHKS and CDR2 YYEKEE (reference sequence). CDR3: CASSQPGGQYF. The CDR3 DNA is TGTGCCAGCAGCCAGCCGGGTGGGCAGTACTTC.

This clonotype was picked up many times. This chain joins TRBV29-1 and TRBJ1-1, with 7 bases fitting TRBD1. Germline V gene data show CDR1 as SQVTM and CDR2 as ANQGSEA. The CDR3 covers 14 residues. J was trimmed by 1 base and V by 7 bases; bases with no gene match: 9. The CDR3 loop reads CSAVGGAGNTEAFF. The CDR3 DNA reads TGCAGCGCCGTAGGGGGCGCGGGGAACACTGAAGCTTTCTTT.

This clonotype occurred many times. This chain links TRBV28 with TRBJ2-1; D tentatively reads TRBD1 or TRBD2 (5 bases each). The V end lost 7 bases, the J end lost 9 bases, and 19 bases lay between the germline ends. This CDR3 spans 14 amino acids. CDR1 MDHEN and CDR2 SYDVKM come from the germline V gene. CDR3 DNA: TGTGCCAGCATTTTCCGTATTGGGGGAACTGAGCAGTTCTTC. This gives the protein CASIFRIGGTEQFF. Full variable domain (rest looked up from reference TRBV28 and TRBJ2-1): DVKVTQSSRYLVKRTGEKVFLECVQDMDHENMFWYRQDPGLGLRLIYFSYDVKMKEKGDIPEGYSVSREKKERFSLILESASTNQTSMYLCASIFRIGGTEQFFGPGTRLTVL.

This chain joins TRBV5-1 and TRBJ1-1; unclear D gene. V lost 2 bases and J lost 0, with 8 bases in between. Germline V gene lookup returns CDR1 SGHRS and CDR2 YFSETQ. The CDR3 extends over 14 amino acids. This CDR3 reads CASSFWSMNTEAFF. The CDR3 bases are TGCGCCAGCAGCTTTTGGAGCATGAACACTGAAGCTTTCTTT. The whole variable domain, remainder taken from reference TRBV5-1 and TRBJ1-1, is KAGVTQTPRYLIKTRGQQVTLSCSPISGHRSVSWYQQTPGQGLQFLFEYFSETQRNKGNFPGRFSGRQFSNSRSEMNVSTLELGDSALYLCASSFWSMNTEAFFGQGTRLTVV.

This clonotype was observed many times. The CDR3 protein is CASSPDPDHTDTQYF. The CDR3 region has the DNA TGTGCCAGCAGCCCAGACCCGGACCATACAGATACGCAGTATTTT. The chain recombines TRBV6-2 or TRBV6-3 with TRBJ2-3; D is unclear. V was clipped by 6 bases and J by 3 bases, with 16 bases between them. This CDR3 region has 15 residues. Germline V gene lookup returns CDR1 MNHEY and CDR2 SVGEGT.

There are a few counts of this clonotype. The V gene is TRBV10-3, the J gene TRBJ2-1; D tentatively reads TRBD1 or TRBD2 (6 bases each). V lost 6 bases and J lost 5, with 11 bases in between. Germline-derived CDR1 and CDR2 are ENHRY and SYGVKD. The CDR3 spans 13 residues. CDR3 amino acids: CAIRGGQNNEQFF. The CDR3, as DNA: TGTGCCATCAGGGGGGGACAAAACAATGAGCAGTTCTTC.